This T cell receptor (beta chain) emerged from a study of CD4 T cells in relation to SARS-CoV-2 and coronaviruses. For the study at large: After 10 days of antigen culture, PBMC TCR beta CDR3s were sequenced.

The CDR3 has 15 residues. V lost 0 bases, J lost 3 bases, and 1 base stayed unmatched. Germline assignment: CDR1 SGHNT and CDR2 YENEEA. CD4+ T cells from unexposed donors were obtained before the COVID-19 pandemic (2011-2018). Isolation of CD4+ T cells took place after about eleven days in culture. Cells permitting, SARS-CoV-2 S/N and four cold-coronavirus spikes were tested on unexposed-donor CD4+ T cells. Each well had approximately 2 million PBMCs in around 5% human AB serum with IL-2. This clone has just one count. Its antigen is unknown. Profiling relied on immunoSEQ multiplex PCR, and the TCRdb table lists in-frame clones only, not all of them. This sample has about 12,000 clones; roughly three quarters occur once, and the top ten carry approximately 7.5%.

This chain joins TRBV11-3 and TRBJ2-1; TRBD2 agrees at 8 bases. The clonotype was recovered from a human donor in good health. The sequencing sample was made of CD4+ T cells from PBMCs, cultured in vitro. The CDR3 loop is CASSLESGSYNEQFF. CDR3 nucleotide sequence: TGTGCCAGCAGCTTAGAGAGCGGGAGCTACAATGAGCAGTTCTTC. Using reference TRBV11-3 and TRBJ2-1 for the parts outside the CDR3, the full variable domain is EAGVVQSPRYKIIEKKQPVAFWCNPISGHNTLYWYLQNLGQGPELLIRYENEEAVDDSQLPKDRFSAERLKGVDSTLKIQPAELGDSAVYLCASSLESGSYNEQFFGPGTRLTVL.